Below, 27 T cell receptor beta chains from the same sample are listed, as sequenced in a study of shared clonotypes between healthy human individuals. Only in-frame clones appear in the TCRdb table, and some are missing; sequencing was by immunoSEQ multiplex PCR. The table includes about 2.2 million clones, about 92% detected once. Naive-designated CD8 cells lacked CD45RO, were positively enriched for CCR7, and omitted terminally differentiated effector memory CD45RA+ cells. The sample was naive CD8+ T cells from PBMCs. These receptors were collected from a man aged 18 to 35 in good health. Some clones in this sample may be carry-over from other donors' samples.

This clone occurred once. The V gene is TRBV2, the J gene TRBJ2-1; 15 bases align to TRBD2. The CDR3 sequence is 17 residues long. V trimming: 5 bases; J trimming: 8 bases; junction bases outside the gene matches: 10. Germline CDR1 reads SNHLY; CDR2 reads FYNNEI. This CDR3 reads CASSKLQGLAGGYEQFF. The DNA for the CDR3 is TGTGCCAGCAGTAAACTACAGGGACTAGCGGGAGGTTATGAGCAGTTCTTC.

The CDR3 bases are TGTGCCAGCAGCCCCGGGGGGTTAGGAAATCAGCCCCAGCATTTT. Amino acids: CASSPGGLGNQPQHF. V is TRBV6-5 and J is TRBJ1-5; D might be TRBD1 (5 bases). Germline V gene sequence: CDR1 MNHEY, CDR2 SVGAGI. Between the trimmed V and J ends, which lost 6 bases and 4 bases, there was a span of 16 bases. The length of the CDR3 is 15 residues.

This chain uses TRBV7-2 with TRBJ2-2, with 13 bases identical to TRBD2. Germline V CDR1 and CDR2: SGHTA, FQGNSA. The CDR3 extends over 18 amino acids. V was clipped by 9 bases and J by 0 bases; unmatched bases: 10. DNA of the CDR3: TGTGCCAGAGAGGAGGGACTAGCGGGACCATCGAACACCGGGGAGCTGTTTTTT. It codes for CAREEGLAGPSNTGELFF.

V and J are TRBV7-9 and TRBJ1-2; 11 nucleotides match TRBD1. Germline V gene sequence: CDR1 SEHNR, CDR2 FQNEAQ (reference sequence). The V segment lost 6 bases and the J segment 8 bases; nucleotides outside the gene matches: 5. CDR3 length: 13 residues. In DNA, the CDR3 is TGTGCCAGCAGTCGGGACAGGGGGAACGGCTACACCTTC. This codes for CASSRDRGNGYTF.

This clone was recorded once. V is TRBV4-3 and J is TRBJ2-7; TRBD1 is a possible D gene (6 bases). The V gene lost 1 base and the J gene lost 3 bases, with 13 bases spanning the gap. Germline V gene data show CDR1 as LGHNA and CDR2 as YSLEER. The CDR3 loop spans 15 amino acids. The CDR3 DNA reads as TGCGCCAGCAGCCAAGGTAGACAGGTTCTCTACGAGCAGTACTTC. Protein: CASSQGRQVLYEQYF.

This clone was detected only once. This chain uses TRBV4-3 with TRBJ2-2; unclear D gene. The CDR3 extends over 17 amino acids. Trimming cost V 0 bases and J 4 bases, with 15 bases left between them. Germline assignment: CDR1 LGHNA and CDR2 YSLEER. The CDR3 region has the DNA TGCGCCAGCAGCCAAGATCGGGCGAGTTTCGGCACCGGGGAGCTGTTTTTT. Protein sequence: CASSQDRASFGTGELFF.

The V call is TRBV14, the J call TRBJ2-7; the match to TRBD2 covers 7 bases. Germline trimming cut 0 bases from V and 3 bases from J; bases unmatched to any gene: 2. The CDR3 has 14 amino acids. The V gene's germline CDR1 is SGHDN and CDR2 FVKESK. The DNA of the CDR3 is TGTGCCAGCAGCCAAGAAGGGAGGGGCTACGAGCAGTACTTC. Protein product: CASSQEGRGYEQYF.

This clone was detected only once. The chain carries TRBV7-2 and TRBJ2-3; TRBD1 matches at 8 bases. After removal of 4 bases from V and 0 bases from J, the junction contained 9 bases not matched to a gene. This CDR3 contains 17 residues. Germline-derived CDR1 and CDR2 are SGHTA and FQGNSA. The DNA for the CDR3 is TGTGCCAGCAGCTGGACAGGGATGACAATTAGCACAGATACGCAGTATTTT. Its protein is CASSWTGMTISTDTQYF.

With regard to this clone: This CDR3 is also generated by other DNA sequences in the sample. The chain is built from TRBV27 and TRBJ1-1; no clear D. This CDR3 has 13 amino acids. Germline CDR1 MNHEY, CDR2 SMNVEV (reference sequence). V lost 2 bases, J lost 4 bases, and 8 bases lay in between. The CDR3 DNA reads as TGTGCCAGCAGTTTAGGTGGAAGCACTGAAGCTTTCTTT. Translated: CASSLGGSTEAFF.

The chain recombines TRBV28 with TRBJ2-1, with 8 bases fitting TRBD1. This CDR3 comprises 18 residues. J gave up 4 bases and V 6 bases, and 17 bases lay outside the gene matches. Germline assignment: CDR1 MDHEN and CDR2 SYDVKM. The CDR3 loop is CASSSPWADRENYNEQFF. As DNA, the CDR3 is TGTGCCAGCAGCTCACCCTGGGCGGACAGGGAAAATTACAATGAGCAGTTCTTC. Full variable domain (remainder filled in from reference TRBV28 and TRBJ2-1): DVKVTQSSRYLVKRTGEKVFLECVQDMDHENMFWYRQDPGLGLRLIYFSYDVKMKEKGDIPEGYSVSREKKERFSLILESASTNQTSMYLCASSSPWADRENYNEQFFGPGTRLTVL.

The V gene is TRBV28, the J gene TRBJ1-1; D perhaps matches TRBD1 (5 bases). Between the trimmed V and J ends, which lost 6 bases and 5 bases, there was a span of 25 bases. Per the germline V gene, CDR1 is MDHEN and CDR2 is SYDVKM. This CDR3 region has 17 residues. DNA of the CDR3: TGTGCCAGCAGGGGGGGGACGAAAGACCCGTCGGGGACTGAAGCTTTCTTT. Translation gives CASRGGTKDPSGTEAFF.

The J gene is TRBJ2-3, the V gene TRBV28; tentative D call: TRBD2 (6 bases). The CDR3 length is 14 residues. Germline V lookup: CDR1 MDHEN, CDR2 SYDVKM. V was shortened by 5 bases and J by 5 bases, with 14 bases between the two germline ends. Written as DNA, the CDR3 is TGTGCCAGCAGTCGGGAGTATGGAGGAGATACGCAGTATTTT. Translating gives CASSREYGGDTQYF.

J is TRBJ1-1 and V is TRBV6-1, with TRBD1 matching over 9 bases. CDR1 MNHNS and CDR2 SASEGT come from the germline V gene. The CDR3 length is 16 residues. Unmatched junction bases numbered 17, after V lost 4 bases and J lost 11 bases. The chain's CDR3 is CASSAKGQGLIFGAFF. The DNA of the CDR3 is TGTGCCAGCAGTGCAAAAGGACAGGGGTTAATCTTCGGGGCTTTCTTT.

The V and J genes are TRBV12-1 and TRBJ1-1; whether TRBD1, the table's D call, matches the DNA was not checked. TRBV12-1 is annotated as a pseudogene. This CDR3 comprises 11 residues. CDR3 residues: CAREGENEAFF. In DNA form, the CDR3 reads TGTGCCAGAGAGGGGGAGAATGAAGCTTTCTTT.

V is TRBV9 and J is TRBJ1-2; perhaps TRBD1 as D (5 bases). This CDR3 has 15 residues. The ends were cut back, 2 bases at V and 7 bases at J, with 18 bases in the middle. Per the germline V gene, CDR1 is SGDLS and CDR2 is YYNGEE. The DNA of the CDR3 is TGTGCCAGCAGCGTTACGGGGCAGGGTCTCTTTGGCTACACCTTC. Residues: CASSVTGQGLFGYTF. Full variable domain (rest looked up from reference TRBV9 and TRBJ1-2): DSGVTQTPKHLITATGQRVTLRCSPRSGDLSVYWYQQSLDQGLQFLIQYYNGEERAKGNILERFSAQQFPDLHSELNLSSLELGDSALYFCASSVTGQGLFGYTFGSGTRLTVV.

A remark on this clone: Other DNA variants within this sample encode the same CDR3. The rearrangement uses TRBV6-1 and TRBJ2-7, with 10 bases aligning to TRBD1. V lost 6 bases and J lost 4; bases outside the gene matches: 0. In germline, CDR1 is MNHNS, CDR2 SASEGT. The CDR3 sequence is 12 residues long. CDR3 amino acids: CASRDRGYEQYF. CDR3 DNA sequence: TGTGCCAGCAGGGACAGGGGGTACGAGCAGTACTTC.

This rearrangement joins TRBV2 to TRBJ2-7, with a weak D call TRBD1 (6 bases). The CDR3 spans 17 residues. Germline CDR1 is SNHLY and CDR2 is FYNNEI. V was clipped by 1 base and J by 8 bases, with 24 bases between them. DNA of the CDR3: TGTGCCAGCAGTGAAGACCCGTACAGGGAAGGGCGGGTCCAGCAGTACTTC. Translating it yields CASSEDPYREGRVQQYF.

This chain uses TRBV7-9 with TRBJ2-5; 8 bases match TRBD2. The J segment lost 5 bases and the V segment lost 4 bases, leaving 9 bases of the junction unmatched. Per germline, CDR1 SEHNR and CDR2 FQNEAQ (reference sequence). CDR3 length: 15 amino acids. CDR3 coding DNA: TGTGCCAGCAGCTCCCGAGGACTAGCCGACGAGACCCAGTACTTC. It translates to CASSSRGLADETQYF.

The rearrangement links TRBV13 to TRBJ2-2, with 14 bases that match TRBD2. CDR1 is PRHDT, CDR2 FYEKMQ, per germline (reference sequence). The CDR3 consists of 16 residues. The V segment lost 3 bases and the J segment 5 bases; nucleotides outside the gene matches: 2. CDR3 amino acids: CASSLRTSGRTGELFF. CDR3 coding DNA: TGTGCCAGCAGCTTGAGGACTAGCGGGAGGACCGGGGAGCTGTTTTTT.

The chain links TRBV30 to TRBJ2-5, with a possible D match to TRBD1 (6 bases). The J call may be in error: the DNA end matches TRBJ2-7 better. This CDR3 has 14 residues. The V gene's germline CDR1 is GTSNPN and CDR2 SVGIG (reference sequence). The CDR3 DNA reads as TGTGCCTGGAGTGTCGGCAGGGGTTCTCACGAGCAGTACTTC. It is translated as CAWSVGRGSHEQYF.

The chain is built from TRBV4-3 and TRBJ2-1; maybe TRBD2 (5 bases). From germline, CDR1 is LGHNA and CDR2 YSLEER. The CDR3 totals 14 residues. V lost 1 base and J 5 bases, leaving 9 bases between the germline ends. The CDR3 spells CASSQVRRDNEQFF. CDR3 nucleotides: TGCGCCAGCAGCCAAGTCCGGCGGGACAATGAGCAGTTCTTC.

CDR3 sequence (DNA): TGTGCCAGCAGCCACAGGACAGGGGGATCCTACGAGCAGTACTTC. As protein: CASSHRTGGSYEQYF. The chain employs TRBV11-2 and TRBJ2-7, with 10 bases aligning to TRBD1. Germline V lookup: CDR1 SGHAT, CDR2 FQNNGV. This CDR3 contains 15 residues. Trimming took 5 bases from V and 1 from J; bases not matched to a gene: 5.

For this clone: Here the CDR3 omits its conserved ending phenylalanine or tryptophan, so a read error is the likely source. It is unclear where the CDR3 begins or ends on the DNA, so no DNA is shown, and the CDR3 is as TCRdb lists it. V gene TRBV30 combines with J gene TRBJ2-3; TRBD2 was called by the table and not checked on the DNA. Germline V gene data show CDR1 as GTSNPN and CDR2 as SVGIG (reference sequence). The CDR3 is 10 residues long, counting both termini. CDR3 protein: CAWSPPRLEV.

The V and J genes are TRBV30 and TRBJ2-3; no clear D gene. Germline-derived CDR1 and CDR2 are GTSNPN and SVGIG (reference sequence). The CDR3 covers 14 residues. With 0 bases removed from V and 1 base from J, the gap between germline ends came to 8 bases. This CDR3 is CAWSVQARTDTQYF. CDR3 nucleotides: TGTGCCTGGAGTGTTCAGGCCCGCACAGATACGCAGTATTTT.

V gene TRBV7-6 combines with J gene TRBJ2-1; D is undetermined. Trimming took 5 bases from V and 6 from J, leaving 20 bases between them. In germline, CDR1 is SGHVS, CDR2 FNYEAQ. The CDR3 sequence is 16 residues long. For the CDR3, the DNA is TGTGCCAGCAGCACCTACCCCACAGAGAGAGGCAATGAGCAGTTCTTC. Encoded protein: CASSTYPTERGNEQFF.

This chain uses TRBV9 with TRBJ2-7; TRBD2 might be the D (5 bases). CDR3 length: 14 amino acids. V lost 3 bases to trimming and J lost 6 bases, with 16 bases between them. CDR1 is SGDLS and CDR2 is YYNGEE in the germline V gene. The CDR3 sequence is CASSGGSLVSEQYF. Here the CDR3 DNA reads TGTGCCAGCAGCGGAGGGTCTCTAGTGAGCGAGCAGTACTTC.

In its sample, this clone was seen once. The gene calls are TRBV27 and TRBJ2-6; TRBD1 might be the D (5 bases). This CDR3 is 16 amino acids long. CDR1 MNHEY and CDR2 SMNVEV come from the germline V gene (reference sequence). Deletions cut 5 bases from V and 1 base from J, with 12 bases between. The CDR3 spells CASSPRQWSGANVLTF. CDR3 in DNA: TGTGCCAGCAGTCCAAGACAGTGGTCTGGGGCCAACGTCCTGACTTTC.